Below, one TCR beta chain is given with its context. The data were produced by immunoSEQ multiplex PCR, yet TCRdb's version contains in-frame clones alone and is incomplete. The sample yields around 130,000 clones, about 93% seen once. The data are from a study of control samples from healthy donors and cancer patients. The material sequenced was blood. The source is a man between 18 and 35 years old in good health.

In DNA form, the CDR3 reads TGTGCCAGCACGACCGATCGAGTCGGTGGCTACACCTTC. Its translation is CASTTDRVGGYTF. The chain carries TRBV10-3 and TRBJ1-2; D remains unclear. The germline V gene encodes CDR1 ENHRY and CDR2 SYGVKD. The CDR3 spans 13 residues. V lost 10 bases to trimming and J lost 7 bases, with 19 bases between them.